A selection of T cell receptor beta chains follows, all from one sample in a study of control samples from healthy donors and cancer patients. Repertoires were generated with immunoSEQ multiplex PCR, while TCRdb's copy carries only in-frame clones and drops some. The sample holds some 51,000 clones; approximately 91% are singletons and the top ten take 3.8%. The specimen was blood. These receptors were obtained from a man aged 50 to 59 in good health. Both conserved end residues are part of each CDR3. The D gene is left open where the match is weak. Part of the rows lack a size; the others show once, few, many or a class for expanded clones.

d_gene,j_gene,abundance,v_gene,CDR3aa,CDR3nt
TRBD2,TRBJ2-7,NA,TRBV5-1,CASRPGTSGYEQYF,TGCGCCAGCAGACCTGGGACTAGCGGCTACGAGCAGTACTTC
NA,TRBJ1-5,NA,TRBV18,CASSPLGADQPQHF,TGTGCCAGCTCACCTCTGGGGGCCGATCAGCCCCAGCATTTT
NA,TRBJ1-1,NA,TRBV29-1,CSVEGRSSNTEAFF,TGCAGCGTTGAGGGCCGATCCTCGAACACTGAAGCTTTCTTT
NA,TRBJ2-7,medium-sized,TRBV27,CASSGGYEQYF,TGTGCCAGCAGTGGGGGGTACGAGCAGTACTTC
NA,TRBJ2-7,NA,TRBV2,CASSERTSQPPEQYF,TGTGCCAGCAGTGAAAGGACCTCCCAGCCCCCCGAGCAGTACTTC
NA,TRBJ1-5,NA,TRBV19,CASSIEAGFNQPQHF,TGTGCCAGTAGTATTGAGGCAGGGTTCAATCAGCCCCAGCATTTT
TRBD2,TRBJ2-7,once,TRBV4-3,CASSRTGTSIRQSSYEQYF,TGCGCCAGCAGCCGGACCGGGACTAGTATCCGTCAAAGTAGCTACGAGCAGTACTTC
NA,TRBJ2-5,NA,TRBV21-1,CASSKFRAGQETQYF,TGTGCCAGCAGCAAATTTCGGGCAGGCCAAGAGACCCAGTACTTC
NA,TRBJ2-7,once,TRBV10-3,CAISDLERAYEQYF,TGTGCCATCAGTGATCTCGAGCGGGCCTACGAGCAGTACTTC
TRBD2,TRBJ2-2,NA,TRBV7-3,CASSPLAGGFGELFF,TGTGCCAGCAGCCCCCTAGCGGGAGGATTCGGGGAGCTGTTTTTT
NA,TRBJ1-3,NA,TRBV4-3,CASSPGPQGPSGNTIYF,TGCGCCAGCAGCCCCGGCCCGCAGGGGCCCTCTGGAAACACCATATATTTT
NA,TRBJ2-5,NA,TRBV13,CASSSQGRETQYF,TGTGCCAGCAGCTCACAGGGACGGGAGACCCAGTACTTC
NA,TRBJ1-5,NA,TRBV13,CASSLGGGLYNQPQHF,TGTGCCAGCAGCTTAGGAGGGGGGCTTTACAATCAGCCCCAGCATTTT
NA,TRBJ2-5,NA,TRBV7-3,CASSIQGRQTQYF,TGTGCCAGCAGTATCCAGGGCCGGCAGACCCAGTACTTC
TRBD1,TRBJ2-7,NA,TRBV19,CASSIKGAGSYEQYF,TGTGCCAGTAGTATTAAGGGGGCGGGCTCCTACGAGCAGTACTTC
TRBD2,TRBJ2-5,few,TRBV25-1,CASSELDWAAGVETQYF,TGTGCCAGCAGTGAATTAGACTGGGCAGCGGGAGTGGAGACCCAGTACTTC
NA,TRBJ2-1,NA,TRBV3-1/TRBV3-2,CASSQEVAGLSYNEQFF,TGTGCCAGCAGCCAAGAAGTGGCGGGCCTCTCCTACAATGAGCAGTTCTTC
TRBD1,TRBJ2-5,NA,TRBV24-1,CATSDTGTGGETQYF,TGTGCCACCAGTGATACAGGGACAGGGGGAGAGACCCAGTACTTC
NA,TRBJ1-1,NA,TRBV5-8,CASSLDSARNTEAFF,TGTGCCAGCAGCTTGGATAGCGCAAGGAACACTGAAGCTTTCTTT
TRBD2,TRBJ2-3,NA,TRBV6-6,CASSYSGAGGLVTQYF,TGTGCCAGCAGTTACTCAGGAGCGGGAGGTTTGGTTACGCAGTATTTT
NA,TRBJ2-1,NA,TRBV3-1/TRBV3-2,CASSQDRQPYNEQFF,TGTGCCAGCAGCCAAGATCGTCAGCCCTACAATGAGCAGTTCTTC
NA,TRBJ2-3,NA,TRBV7-2,CASSLGWGLDTDTQYF,TGTGCCAGCAGCTTAGGGTGGGGACTGGACACAGATACGCAGTATTTT
NA,TRBJ1-1,NA,TRBV29-1,CSVLTGSETEAFF,TGCAGCGTACTAACAGGAAGCGAAACTGAAGCTTTCTTT
NA,TRBJ2-7,few,TRBV23-1,CASSQSKLGFYYEQYF,TGCGCCAGCAGTCAATCGAAACTGGGTTTCTATTACGAGCAGTACTTC
TRBD1,TRBJ1-1,NA,TRBV28,CASVTGAGAEAFF,TGTGCCAGCGTAACAGGGGCGGGTGCTGAAGCTTTCTTT
NA,TRBJ1-5,NA,TRBV28,CASSFFRGNQPQHF,TGTGCCAGCAGTTTCTTTAGAGGCAATCAGCCCCAGCATTTT
TRBD1,TRBJ1-1,NA,TRBV19,CASSNAQGQQAFF,TGTGCCAGTAGTAACGCGCAGGGACAGCAAGCTTTCTTT
TRBD1,TRBJ1-4,once,TRBV29-1,CSVEGTDNEKLFF,TGCAGCGTTGAGGGGACAGACAATGAAAAACTGTTTTTT
NA,TRBJ2-3,NA,TRBV10-2,CASSGVEGPDTQYF,TGCGCCAGCAGTGGGGTAGAGGGGCCAGATACGCAGTATTTT
TRBD2,TRBJ2-3,NA,TRBV28,CASSSGLAGGSFWDTQYF,TGTGCCAGCAGTTCGGGCCTAGCGGGAGGGAGTTTTTGGGATACGCAGTATTTT
NA,TRBJ1-4,NA,TRBV28,CASSPWTGDSTNEKLFF,TGTGCCAGCAGTCCCTGGACGGGTGACTCAACTAATGAAAAACTGTTTTTT
NA,TRBJ2-7,NA,TRBV20-1,CSARGYYEQYF,TGCAGTGCTAGAGGTTACTACGAGCAGTACTTC